These 20 T cell receptor beta chains originate from one sample sequenced in a study of blood T cells in healthy people across ages. The second PCR ran roughly 6 to 11 cycles with a sample-barcoded 5' primer and J-beta primers. TCRdb itself ran the 5' RACE reads through MiXCR, one entry per CDR3 protein. This table holds about 770,000 distinct CDR3 sequences, roughly 44% found once. What was sequenced was blood. These receptor sequences come from a man aged 60-69 years in good health.

The gene calls are TRBV20-1 and TRBJ2-7; D possibly corresponds to TRBD1 (5 bases). The germline CDR1 and CDR2 sequences are DFQATT and SNEGSKA (reference sequence). Trimming stripped 2 bases from V and 0 bases from J, with 11 bases between. This CDR3 has 14 residues. The chain's CDR3 is CSARQQAASYEQYF. The CDR3 region has the DNA TGCAGTGCTAGACAACAGGCGGCCTCCTACGAGCAGTACTTC.

The chain uses TRBV5-5 and TRBJ2-4; D remains ambiguous. Trimming removed 3 bases at V and 0 bases at J, with 13 bases between. The CDR3 sequence is 16 residues long. CDR1 and CDR2 (germline): SGHKS, YYEKEE (reference sequence). CDR3 bases: TGTGCCAGCAGCTCTCCGGACCTCTCAGCCAAAAACATTCAGTACTTC. Translation gives CASSSPDLSAKNIQYF. Drawing the rest from reference TRBV5-5 and TRBJ2-4, the complete variable domain is DAGVTQSPTHLIKTRGQQVTLRCSPISGHKSVSWYQQVLGQGPQFIFQYYEKEERGRGNFPDRFSARQFPNYSSELNVNALLLGDSALYLCASSSPDLSAKNIQYFGAGTRLSVL.

The CDR3 DNA is TGTGCCAGTAGTAACGGACAGAACAATCAGCCCCAGCATTTT. This gives the protein CASSNGQNNQPQHF. The J gene is TRBJ1-5, the V gene TRBV19; maybe TRBD1 (6 bases). V was shortened by 4 bases and J by 3 bases, with 10 bases between the two germline ends. Germline V gene sequence: CDR1 LNHDA, CDR2 SQIVND (reference sequence). This CDR3 is 14 amino acids long.

This clonotype came up a few times. This rearrangement joins TRBV10-2 to TRBJ1-5, with TRBD1 identical over 10 bases. CDR1 and CDR2 from the germline V gene are WSHSY and SAAADI. Unmatched junction bases numbered 5, after V lost 2 bases and J lost 7 bases. The CDR3 loop spans 15 amino acids. The CDR3 DNA sequence: TGCGCCAGCAGTGAGCCGGGACAGGGGCGGCAGCCCCAGCATTTT. Residues: CASSEPGQGRQPQHF.

Remarks on this clonotype: This may come from a read error, since a much larger clone is one base off. V usage is TRBV29-1 and J usage is TRBJ2-5; D gene uncertain. Germline CDR1 and CDR2: SQVTM and ANQGSEA. This CDR3 spans 10 amino acids. CDR3 amino acids: CSVRQEAQYF. CDR3 sequence (DNA): TGCAGCGTTAGGCAAGAGGCCCAGTACTTC.

This chain joins TRBV5-1 and TRBJ1-1, with D possibly being TRBD1 (5 bases). Trimming took 0 bases from V and 1 from J, leaving 13 bases between them. Germline V gives CDR1 SGHRS, CDR2 YFSETQ. The CDR3 consists of 16 residues. The CDR3 DNA is TGCGCCAGCAGCTTGGGGTCAGGCAGGGCGAACACTGAAGCTTTCTTT. It codes for CASSLGSGRANTEAFF.

This chain uses TRBV6-1 with TRBJ1-1; 9 bases are a match to TRBD1. The junction had 12 bases not matched to a gene; V was cut back by 6 bases and J by 1 base. The CDR3 runs to 17 residues. The germline V gene has CDR1 MNHNS and CDR2 SASEGT. The CDR3 bases are TGTGCCAGCAGCCCTATGGGACAGGGATTTGGGAACACTGAAGCTTTCTTT. As protein: CASSPMGQGFGNTEAFF.

V is TRBV20-1 and J is TRBJ2-4, with 8 positions matching TRBD1. J was trimmed by 7 bases and V by 4 bases; bases with no gene match: 18. Germline V gene lookup returns CDR1 DFQATT and CDR2 SNEGSKA (reference sequence). The CDR3 totals 17 residues. CDR3 nucleotides: TGCAGTGCTATCGCTCCGGACAGGGACCCCGAGGGGAACATTCAGTACTTC. The encoded protein is CSAIAPDRDPEGNIQYF.

In its sample, this clonotype was seen a few times. This chain joins TRBV7-2 and TRBJ2-5; 8 nucleotides align to TRBD1. CDR3 length: 16 residues. The germline V gene has CDR1 SGHTA and CDR2 FQGNSA. Trimming removed 4 bases from V and 0 bases from J; junction bases left unmatched: 7. CDR3: CASSSLTGENQETQYF. The DNA of the CDR3 is TGTGCCAGCAGCTCTCTGACAGGGGAGAACCAAGAGACCCAGTACTTC.

This clonotype was counted between two and nine times. The chain has TRBV4-3 and TRBJ1-2, with D possibly TRBD1 on 6 matching bases. CDR3 length equals 16 residues. Germline V gene lookup returns CDR1 LGHNA and CDR2 YSLEER. The germline V and J ends were trimmed by 0 bases and 4 bases, with 15 bases remaining between them. The CDR3 nucleotides are TGCGCCAGCAGCCAAGATCGCGGACAGAGCGGCTATGGCTACACCTTC. Protein product: CASSQDRGQSGYGYTF.

The chain carries TRBV15 and TRBJ2-7; 8 positions agree with TRBD2. Germline-derived CDR1 and CDR2 are LNHNV and YYDKDF (reference sequence). The J segment lost 1 base and the V segment lost 3 bases, leaving 5 bases of the junction unmatched. CDR3 length equals 15 residues. The CDR3 coding sequence is TGTGCCACCAGCAGCGGGGTAGCGGGGTCCTACGAGCAGTACTTC. Translating it yields CATSSGVAGSYEQYF.

The genes are TRBV20-1 and TRBJ2-3, with D unresolved. Germline CDR1 is DFQATT and CDR2 is SNEGSKA (reference sequence). CDR3 length: 13 amino acids. Deletions cut 3 bases from V and 1 base from J, with 8 bases between. In DNA, the CDR3 is TGCAGTGCTAGCCGGCAGGGCACAGATACGCAGTATTTT. Protein product: CSASRQGTDTQYF.

V usage is TRBV20-1 and J usage is TRBJ2-1; D tentatively reads TRBD1 or TRBD2 (6 bases each). Trimming removed 3 bases at V and 2 bases at J, with 14 bases between. Germline CDR1 is DFQATT and CDR2 is SNEGSKA (reference sequence). The CDR3 contains 15 residues. The CDR3 sequence is CSASGAGEAYNEQFF. The DNA of the CDR3 is TGCAGTGCTAGTGGGGCAGGGGAGGCCTACAATGAGCAGTTCTTC.

This clonotype was found a few times. This chain joins TRBV3-1 and TRBJ2-5; the D is unclear. The CDR3 is made up of 13 amino acids. V dropped 4 bases and J dropped 5 bases, with 11 bases sitting between them. Germline CDR1 and CDR2: LGHDT and YNNKEL (reference sequence). CDR3 amino acids: CASSPMRRETQYF. The CDR3, as DNA: TGTGCCAGCAGCCCGATGCGTCGGGAGACCCAGTACTTC.

This chain uses TRBV20-1 with TRBJ2-3, with TRBD1 as a possible D gene (6 bases). This CDR3 has 14 residues. Germline V gives CDR1 DFQATT, CDR2 SNEGSKA (reference sequence). Trimming took 4 bases from V and 3 from J, leaving 14 bases between them. CDR3: CSATRQVQTDTQYF. In nucleotides, the CDR3 is TGCAGTGCTACCCGACAGGTTCAGACAGATACGCAGTATTTT.

This clonotype was detected only a few times. The V gene is TRBV4-1, the J gene TRBJ1-2, with TRBD1 matching over 8 bases. V shed 0 bases and J 3 bases; nucleotides not matched to a gene: 12. This CDR3 region has 18 residues. Per the germline V gene, CDR1 is MGHRA and CDR2 is YSYEKL. CDR3 region: CASSQDLSRDRRDYGYTF. DNA for the CDR3: TGCGCCAGCAGCCAAGATTTAAGCCGGGACAGGAGAGACTATGGCTACACCTTC.

The chain couples TRBV4-3 to TRBJ2-5; unclear D gene. This CDR3 has 14 residues. CDR1 LGHNA and CDR2 YSLEER come from the germline V gene. V was trimmed by 0 bases and J by 11 bases, leaving 16 bases between them. The CDR3 sequence is CASSQDIGAYGQYF. The CDR3 nucleotides read TGCGCCAGCAGCCAAGATATTGGAGCTTACGGGCAGTACTTC.

This clonotype turned up a few times. This sequence joins TRBV2 and TRBJ1-2, with D perhaps TRBD1 (5 bases). The V end was cut by 7 bases, the J end by 0 bases, with 12 bases between. Looked up from germline, CDR1 is SNHLY and CDR2 is FYNNEI. The CDR3 extends over 14 amino acids. Here the CDR3 reads CASTTGETNYGYTF. CDR3 in DNA: TGTGCCAGCACCACAGGAGAGACTAACTATGGCTACACCTTC. The variable domain in full, with the rest retrieved from reference TRBV2 and TRBJ1-2, is EPEVTQTPSHQVTQMGQEVILRCVPISNHLYFYWYRQILGQKVEFLVSFYNNEISEKSEIFDDQFSVERPDGSNFTLKIRSTKLEDSAMYFCASTTGETNYGYTFGSGTRLTVV.

This chain joins TRBV3-1 and TRBJ1-2; D is uncertain. The CDR3 totals 13 residues. CDR1 and CDR2 (germline): LGHDT, YNNKEL (reference sequence). Trimming removed 0 bases at V and 7 bases at J, with 9 bases between. DNA of the CDR3: TGTGCCAGCAGCCAAGACCCAGGATGTGGCTACACCTTC. Residues: CASSQDPGCGYTF. The full variable domain, with the rest looked up from reference TRBV3-1 and TRBJ1-2, is DTAVSQTPKYLVTQMGNDKSIKCEQNLGHDTMYWYKQDSKKFLKIMFSYNNKELIINETVPNRFSPKSPDKAHLNLHINSLELGDSAVYFCASSQDPGCGYTFGSGTRLTVV.

V gene TRBV6-2 or TRBV6-3 combines with J gene TRBJ2-1; D is uncertain. The DNA end is more similar to TRBJ2-7, so the J call may be wrong. CDR1 and CDR2 from the germline V gene are MNHEY and SVGEGT. The CDR3 spans 16 residues. CDR3 in amino acids: CASSYTAGSSYNEQYF. CDR3 nucleotides: TGTGCCAGCAGTTATACCGCAGGAAGCTCCTACAATGAGCAGTACTTC.